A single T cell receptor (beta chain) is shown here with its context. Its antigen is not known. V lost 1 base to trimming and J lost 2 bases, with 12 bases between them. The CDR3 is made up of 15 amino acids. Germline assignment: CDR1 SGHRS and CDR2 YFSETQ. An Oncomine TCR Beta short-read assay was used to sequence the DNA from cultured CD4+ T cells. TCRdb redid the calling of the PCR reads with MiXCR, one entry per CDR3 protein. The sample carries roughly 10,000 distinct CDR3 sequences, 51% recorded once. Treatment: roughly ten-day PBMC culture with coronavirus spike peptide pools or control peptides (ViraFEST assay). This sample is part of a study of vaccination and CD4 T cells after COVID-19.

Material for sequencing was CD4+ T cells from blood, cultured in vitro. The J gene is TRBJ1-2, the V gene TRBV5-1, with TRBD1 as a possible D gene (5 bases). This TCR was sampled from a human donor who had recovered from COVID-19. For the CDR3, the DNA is TGCGCCAGCAGCTTGCGGGGGGGACTCAACTATGGCTACACCTTC. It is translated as CASSLRGGLNYGYTF.